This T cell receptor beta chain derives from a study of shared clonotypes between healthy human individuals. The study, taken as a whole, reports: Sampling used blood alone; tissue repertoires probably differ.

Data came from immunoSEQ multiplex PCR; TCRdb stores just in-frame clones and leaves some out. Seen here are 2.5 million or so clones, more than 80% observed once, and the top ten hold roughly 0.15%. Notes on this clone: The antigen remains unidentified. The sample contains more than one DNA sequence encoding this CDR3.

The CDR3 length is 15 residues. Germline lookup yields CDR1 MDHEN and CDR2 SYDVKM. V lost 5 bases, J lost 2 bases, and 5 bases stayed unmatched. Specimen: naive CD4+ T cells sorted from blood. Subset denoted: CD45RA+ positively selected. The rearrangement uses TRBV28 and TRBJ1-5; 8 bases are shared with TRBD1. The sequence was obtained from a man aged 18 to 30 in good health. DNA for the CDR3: TGTGCCAGCAGTCCCGGGACAGGTGGCAATCAGCCCCAGCATTTT. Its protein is CASSPGTGGNQPQHF.